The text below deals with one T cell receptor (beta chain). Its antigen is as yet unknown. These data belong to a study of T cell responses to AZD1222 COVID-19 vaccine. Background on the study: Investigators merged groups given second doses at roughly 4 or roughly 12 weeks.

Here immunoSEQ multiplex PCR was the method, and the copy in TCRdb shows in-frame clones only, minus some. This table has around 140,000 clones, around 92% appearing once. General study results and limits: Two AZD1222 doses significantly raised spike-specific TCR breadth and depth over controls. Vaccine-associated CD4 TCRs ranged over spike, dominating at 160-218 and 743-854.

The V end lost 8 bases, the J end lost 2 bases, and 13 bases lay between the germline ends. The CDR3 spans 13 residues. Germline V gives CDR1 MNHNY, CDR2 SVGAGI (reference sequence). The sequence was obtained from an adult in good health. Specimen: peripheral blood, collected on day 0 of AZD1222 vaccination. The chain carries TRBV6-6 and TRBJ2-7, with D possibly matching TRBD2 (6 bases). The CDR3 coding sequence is TGTGCCAGCCTGGGGACTGCGACCTACGAGCAGTACTTC. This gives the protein CASLGTATYEQYF.